This T cell receptor (beta chain) emerged from a study of patients and donors after allogeneic stem cell transplantation. TCRdb recomputed calls from the RT-PCR reads with MiXCR, one row per CDR3 protein. The data contain about 200,000 distinct CDR3 sequences, around two fifths of them singletons. This clonotype has ten or more counts. This receptor was taken from a human donor who was either an allogeneic HSCT recipient or a stem cell or donor lymphocyte infusion donor (not recorded which). It is not recorded whose cells these are; they may come from a transplant donor. Sample: blood, either unsorted or a sorted T cell fraction (not recorded which).

CDR3 amino acids: CASSDLLGEKLFF. Written as DNA, the CDR3 is TGCGCCAGCAGTGACCTCCTCGGAGAAAAACTGTTTTTT. The V and J genes are TRBV5-1 and TRBJ1-4; D call uncertain. V shed 5 bases and J shed 8 bases, with 13 bases lying between them. Germline V CDR1 and CDR2: SGHRS, YFSETQ. The CDR3 has 13 residues.